This is a list of T cell receptor beta chains from one sample in a study of T cell changes during pregnancy in multiple sclerosis. The assay was immunoSEQ multiplex PCR, and TCRdb's table has in-frame clones only and misses some. The top ten hold about 1% of the sample, which has roughly 70,000 clones, approximately 90% seen once. The sequenced sample was peripheral blood, obtained in the third trimester of pregnancy. Source of these receptors: a female donor with multiple sclerosis, enrolled in a pregnancy study. Each CDR3 is given with its conserved first and last residue. The D gene is left open where the match is weak. Size values are once, few and many counts, or a class for expanded clones, and some rows have none.

>NA|NA|TRBV5-1|TRBJ2-1
CASSLPAALTNEQFF
TGCGCCAGCAGCTTGCCCGCGGCACTAACCAATGAGCAGTTCTTC
>NA|NA|TRBV18|TRBJ2-3
CASSQSSGAPDTQYF
TGTGCCAGCTCACAGAGCTCAGGGGCCCCAGATACGCAGTATTTT
>NA|once|TRBV13|TRBJ2-3
CASSPSGTAISTDTQYF
TGTGCCAGCAGCCCGTCGGGAACAGCAATTAGCACAGATACGCAGTATTTT
>TRBD1|NA|TRBV7-3|TRBJ2-2
CASRKGGRNTGELFF
TGTGCCAGCAGGAAAGGGGGCCGGAACACCGGGGAGCTGTTTTTT
>TRBD2|once|TRBV5-4|TRBJ2-2
CASSLAGAGGITGELFF
TGTGCCAGCAGCTTGGCAGGAGCGGGAGGGATAACCGGGGAGCTGTTTTTT
>TRBD2|NA|TRBV9|TRBJ2-2
CASSVNAGGPAPTGELFF
TGTGCCAGCAGCGTAAATGCGGGAGGGCCCGCCCCGACCGGGGAGCTGTTTTTT
>NA|NA|TRBV28|TRBJ1-2
CASSLTDYGYTF
TGTGCCAGCAGTCTCACAGACTATGGCTACACCTTC
>NA|NA|TRBV7-8|TRBJ1-5
CASSLAGGYDQPQHF
TGTGCCAGCAGCTTAGCAGGCGGGTACGATCAGCCCCAGCATTTT
>NA|NA|TRBV5-5|TRBJ1-2
CASRPDTLNYGYTF
TGTGCCAGCAGACCGGACACCCTTAACTATGGCTACACCTTC
>TRBD1|NA|TRBV18|TRBJ1-2
CASSPQGWDRESYGYTF
TGTGCCAGCTCGCCCCAAGGCTGGGACAGGGAAAGCTATGGCTACACCTTC
>TRBD2|NA|TRBV7-9|TRBJ2-1
CASNPWTSELGGEQFF
TGTGCCAGCAACCCGTGGACTAGCGAGTTGGGAGGTGAGCAGTTCTTC
>TRBD1|few|TRBV10-3|TRBJ1-2
CAISDGQGYGYTF
TGTGCCATCAGTGACGGACAGGGGTATGGCTACACCTTC
>NA|NA|TRBV7-6|TRBJ2-2
CASSLEIHGELFF
TGTGCCAGCAGCTTAGAGATACACGGGGAGCTGTTTTTT
>NA|NA|TRBV6-1|TRBJ2-2
CASSLQGDTGELFF
TGTGCCAGCAGCCTACAGGGTGACACCGGGGAGCTGTTTTTT
>NA|NA|TRBV11-2|TRBJ2-5
CASSPEDSLWETQYF
TGTGCCAGCAGCCCCGAGGACAGTTTGTGGGAGACCCAGTACTTC